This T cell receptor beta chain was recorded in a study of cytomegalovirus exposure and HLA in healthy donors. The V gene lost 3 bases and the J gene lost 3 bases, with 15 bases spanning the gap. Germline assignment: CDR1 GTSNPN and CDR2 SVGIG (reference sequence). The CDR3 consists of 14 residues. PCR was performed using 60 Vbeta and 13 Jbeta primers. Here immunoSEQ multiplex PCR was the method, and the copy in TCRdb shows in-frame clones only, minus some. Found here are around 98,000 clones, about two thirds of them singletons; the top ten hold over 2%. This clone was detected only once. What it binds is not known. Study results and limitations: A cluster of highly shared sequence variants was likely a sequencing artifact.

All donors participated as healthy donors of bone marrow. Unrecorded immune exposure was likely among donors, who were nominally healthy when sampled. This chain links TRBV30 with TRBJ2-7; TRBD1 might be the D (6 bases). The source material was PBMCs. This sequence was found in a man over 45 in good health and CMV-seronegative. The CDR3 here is CAWSIRGPLYEQYF. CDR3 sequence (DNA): TGTGCCTGGAGCATCAGGGGTCCTCTCTACGAGCAGTACTTC.